The clone carrying this TCR beta chain was detected ten times or more. Its antigen is currently unknown. The V and J ends lost 8 bases and 3 bases, in that order; junction bases with no gene match: 4. Germline loops: CDR1 MNHEY, CDR2 SVGAGI. There are 14 residues in the CDR3. 5'RACE, which relied on constant-segment primers, yielded TCR alpha and TCR beta cDNA libraries carrying sample barcodes and UMIs. TCRdb re-called the 5' RACE reads through MiXCR, storing one row per CDR3 protein. Of about 100,000 distinct CDR3 sequences in the sample, over 8.5% were seen once. The data were obtained in a study of T-cell memory formation after mild COVID-19. About the study: Largely donor-specific TCR clusters were found. General study findings and limits: CD4+ clones that contracted lay mainly in CM and EM; CD8+ ones lay in EMRA. Some SARS-CoV-2-responding clones were already detected in memory before infection.

Sequenced input: PBMCs or a T cell subset sorted from them (not recorded which). V gene TRBV6-5 combines with J gene TRBJ2-2, with TRBD1 identical over 9 bases. The sequence came from a man aged 18 to 30 who had mild COVID-19 (a few samples of this study predate the infection). Cell type and time point are not known. The CDR3 here is CASSWTGDTGELFF. CDR3 nucleotides: TGTGCCAGCTCGTGGACAGGGGACACCGGGGAGCTGTTTTTT.